Each of the 6 T cell receptor beta chains below was sequenced from the same sample in a study of response to subunit inactivated influenza vaccine. MiXCR, run by TCRdb on the RT-PCR reads, gives a single entry per CDR3 protein. The table includes fewer than 650,000 distinct CDR3 sequences, 10% to 15% detected once. Sequenced material: PBMCs from blood, taken 40 to 50 days after vaccination. The receptor set was obtained from a man in his fifties who received an inactivated influenza vaccine.

This clonotype was recorded many times. The chain has TRBV27 and TRBJ1-5; D perhaps matches TRBD1 (6 bases). This CDR3 is built from 14 residues. Per the germline V gene, CDR1 is MNHEY and CDR2 is SMNVEV (reference sequence). The V end lost 3 bases, the J end lost 3 bases, and 9 bases lay between the germline ends. Here the CDR3 reads CASSLGGPNQPQHF. In DNA form, the CDR3 reads TGTGCCAGCAGTTTGGGGGGCCCCAATCAGCCCCAGCATTTT.

This clonotype was recorded many times. CDR3 in DNA: TGTGCCAGCACCAAAGACAGACATCAGCCCCAGCATTTT. It translates to CASTKDRHQPQHF. The chain combines TRBV7-3 with TRBJ1-5; D is perhaps TRBD1 (5 bases). The V and J ends lost 7 bases and 5 bases respectively, with 12 bases between them. CDR1 SGHTA and CDR2 FQGTGA come from the germline V gene. This CDR3 has 13 amino acids.

This clonotype has only a few counts. The chain is built from TRBV18 and TRBJ2-2; a possible D gene is TRBD2 (5 bases). This CDR3 contains 16 residues. Per germline, CDR1 KGHSH and CDR2 LQKENI. V gave up 0 bases and J gave up 3 bases, with 11 bases separating them. As DNA, the CDR3 is TGTGCCAGCTCACCACCGAGCGGTTGGGACACCGGGGAGCTGTTTTTT. The encoded protein is CASSPPSGWDTGELFF.

Of note for this clonotype: An end of the junction does not agree with germline; a read error may underlie this. This rearrangement joins TRBV15 to TRBJ2-3; D is tentatively TRBD1 or TRBD2 (5 bases each). Germline CDR1 reads LNHNV; CDR2 reads YYDKDF (reference sequence). The CDR3 contains 14 residues. CDR3 sequence: CATSRDGGTDTQNF. CDR3 DNA: TGTGCCACCAGCAGAGATGGGGGTACAGATACGCAGAATTTT.

The V and J genes are TRBV6-5 and TRBJ2-5; D possibly uses TRBD1 or TRBD2 (5 bases each). The CDR3 is 15 residues long. The V gene lost 0 bases and the J gene lost 7 bases, with 15 bases spanning the gap. The germline CDR1 and CDR2 sequences are MNHEY and SVGAGI. CDR3 sequence: CASSYSMGVEGTQYF. The CDR3, as DNA: TGTGCCAGCAGTTACTCGATGGGGGTTGAGGGGACCCAGTACTTC.

This clonotype was recorded a few times. The V call is TRBV13, the J call TRBJ2-7, with D perhaps matching TRBD1 (5 bases). The CDR3 has 18 amino acids. Trimming removed 2 bases at V and 1 base at J, with 21 bases between. Looked up from germline, CDR1 is PRHDT and CDR2 is FYEKMQ (reference sequence). CDR3 residues: CASSLKTAERGNSYEQYF. In nucleotides, the CDR3 is TGTGCCAGCAGCTTAAAGACGGCCGAAAGGGGAAATTCCTACGAGCAGTACTTC. The full variable domain, rest sourced from reference TRBV13 and TRBJ2-7, is AAGVIQSPRHLIKEKRETATLKCYPIPRHDTVYWYQQGPGQDPQFLISFYEKMQSDKGSIPDRFSAQQFSDYHSELNMSSLELGDSALYFCASSLKTAERGNSYEQYFGPGTRLTVT.